These 29 T cell receptor beta chains share one sample of origin, sequenced in a study of response to subunit inactivated influenza vaccine. TCRdb independently ran MiXCR on the RT-PCR reads; one entry per CDR3 protein. The table has about 570,000 distinct CDR3 sequences, around 11% seen once. This sample also belongs to another study, concerning T cells expressing NK-cell markers. That source notes: TCR beta cDNA was generated via 5'RACE template switching incorporating UMIs.

The starting material was PBMCs from blood, obtained on the day of vaccination. The receptors were sampled from a man aged 50 to 59 who received an inactivated influenza vaccine.

This clonotype was found a few times. This chain joins TRBV6-2 or TRBV6-3 and TRBJ2-4; D might be TRBD1 (7 bases). Germline V gene lookup returns CDR1 MNHEY and CDR2 SVGEGT. The ends were cut back, 7 bases at V and 9 bases at J, with 25 bases in the middle. This CDR3 has 16 amino acids. This CDR3 is CASTNPRQGGIPIQYF. In DNA form, the CDR3 reads TGTGCCAGCACCAATCCAAGACAGGGAGGAATCCCCATTCAGTACTTC.

This clonotype was counted only a few times. This rearrangement joins TRBV28 to TRBJ1-5, with 8 bases matching TRBD1. CDR1 and CDR2 (germline): MDHEN, SYDVKM. There are 14 residues in the CDR3. The V segment lost 7 bases and the J segment 7 bases; nucleotides outside the gene matches: 9. The CDR3 protein is CASTPAGGTQPQHF. CDR3 DNA: TGTGCCAGCACACCAGCAGGGGGCACCCAGCCCCAGCATTTT.

This clonotype has more than one count but fewer than ten. This sequence joins TRBV7-9 and TRBJ2-3, with a weak D call TRBD1 (5 bases). CDR3 size: 15 residues. The V gene's germline CDR1 is SEHNR and CDR2 FQNEAQ (reference sequence). V shed 2 bases and J shed 0 bases, with 9 bases lying between them. The CDR3 DNA reads as TGTGCCAGCAGCTTAACAGGATTTAGCACAGATACGCAGTATTTT. Translation: CASSLTGFSTDTQYF. The full variable domain, completed using reference TRBV7-9 and TRBJ2-3, is DTGVSQNPRHKITKRGQNVTFRCDPISEHNRLYWYRQTLGQGPEFLTYFQNEAQLEKSRLLSDRFSAERPKGSFSTLEIQRTEQGDSAMYLCASSLTGFSTDTQYFGPGTRLTVL.

There are many counts of this clonotype. The chain carries TRBV5-1 and TRBJ2-3; 9 bases fit TRBD1. The CDR3 length is 15 residues. V shed 2 bases, J shed 5 bases, and the junction held 6 bases outside the gene matches. In germline, CDR1 is SGHRS, CDR2 YFSETQ. The CDR3 loop reads CASSLQGAAVDTQYF. In DNA form, the CDR3 reads TGCGCCAGCAGCTTACAGGGGGCGGCGGTAGATACGCAGTATTTT.

The sample holds a few counts of this clonotype. The V call is TRBV11-3, the J call TRBJ2-2; 10 bases align to TRBD1. The CDR3 has 17 residues. V lost 5 bases and J lost 6; bases outside the gene matches: 12. Germline values: CDR1 SGHNT, CDR2 YENEEA. The CDR3 sequence: CASSPPPGQGSSGELFF. The CDR3 nucleotides read TGTGCCAGCAGCCCCCCACCGGGACAGGGGTCTTCCGGGGAGCTGTTTTTT.

The chain carries TRBV19 and TRBJ2-7; 8 bases are a match to TRBD1. Germline V gene data show CDR1 as LNHDA and CDR2 as SQIVND (reference sequence). Trimming removed 4 bases from V and 5 bases from J; junction bases left unmatched: 10. This CDR3 contains 15 residues. The CDR3 protein is CASSRGAQGVDEQYF. DNA of the CDR3: TGTGCCAGTAGTAGAGGGGCACAGGGGGTTGACGAGCAGTACTTC.

This clonotype was recorded a few times. This chain uses TRBV20-1 with TRBJ2-7; D gene uncertain. This CDR3 contains 10 residues. Deletions cut 3 bases from V and 5 bases from J, with 5 bases between. Germline CDR1 and CDR2: DFQATT and SNEGSKA (reference sequence). This CDR3 is CSARYDEQYF. CDR3 sequence (DNA): TGCAGTGCTAGGTACGACGAGCAGTACTTC.

This clonotype was seen ten or more times. The chain has TRBV7-9 and TRBJ2-7, with a possible D match to TRBD1 (6 bases). CDR1 SEHNR and CDR2 FQNEAQ come from the germline V gene (reference sequence). The CDR3 extends over 14 amino acids. With 5 bases removed from V and 5 bases from J, the gap between germline ends came to 16 bases. The CDR3 reads CASSKTGMGDEQYF. In DNA form, the CDR3 reads TGTGCCAGCAGCAAAACAGGGATGGGAGACGAGCAGTACTTC.

The rearrangement uses TRBV11-1 and TRBJ2-3; D is unclear. The germline V gene encodes CDR1 SGHAT and CDR2 FQDESV (reference sequence). This CDR3 region has 14 residues. The V gene lost 8 bases and the J gene lost 0 bases, with 12 bases spanning the gap. CDR3 in amino acids: CASLRIRSTDTQYF. The CDR3 region has the DNA TGTGCCAGCCTCCGAATCCGGAGCACAGATACGCAGTATTTT.

This clonotype was counted a few times. The chain uses TRBV5-1 and TRBJ2-3, with TRBD2 as a possible D gene (5 bases). Germline-derived CDR1 and CDR2 are SGHRS and YFSETQ. The CDR3 length is 15 residues. V dropped 0 bases and J dropped 2 bases, with 10 bases sitting between them. The CDR3 loop reads CASSLEDGNTDTQYF. DNA of the CDR3: TGCGCCAGCAGCTTGGAGGACGGGAACACAGATACGCAGTATTTT. Together with reference TRBV5-1 and TRBJ2-3, the CDR3 gives the full variable domain: KAGVTQTPRYLIKTRGQQVTLSCSPISGHRSVSWYQQTPGQGLQFLFEYFSETQRNKGNFPGRFSGRQFSNSRSEMNVSTLELGDSALYLCASSLEDGNTDTQYFGPGTRLTVL.

The chain carries TRBV11-2 and TRBJ2-3; maybe TRBD2 (5 bases). The germline V gene encodes CDR1 SGHAT and CDR2 FQNNGV. Between the trimmed V and J ends, which lost 1 base and 0 bases, there was a span of 14 bases. The CDR3 contains 17 residues. The CDR3 region is CASSLVSGERSTDTQYF. Written as DNA, the CDR3 is TGTGCCAGCAGCTTAGTTTCCGGGGAGAGGAGCACAGATACGCAGTATTTT. The full variable domain, completed using reference TRBV11-2 and TRBJ2-3, is EAGVAQSPRYKIIEKRQSVAFWCNPISGHATLYWYQQILGQGPKLLIQFQNNGVVDDSQLPKDRFSAERLKGVDSTLKIQPAKLEDSAVYLCASSLVSGERSTDTQYFGPGTRLTVL.

The gene calls are TRBV12-3 or TRBV12-4 and TRBJ2-2, with a weak D call TRBD2 (6 bases). Trimming stripped 2 bases from V and 3 bases from J, with 7 bases between. CDR3 length: 14 residues. The CDR3 spells CASSLTSYTGELFF. CDR3 bases: TGTGCCAGCAGTTTAACTAGCTACACCGGGGAGCTGTTTTTT.

The rearrangement joins TRBV11-2 to TRBJ1-2; possibly TRBD1 for D (6 bases). Per the germline V gene, CDR1 is SGHAT and CDR2 is FQNNGV. V lost 4 bases and J 6 bases, leaving 18 bases between the germline ends. This CDR3 region has 15 residues. The CDR3 bases are TGTGCCAGCAGCTGGGGACAATTGGTCTTCCATGGCTACACCTTC. Translation: CASSWGQLVFHGYTF.

The rearrangement links TRBV4-3 to TRBJ1-3, with D possibly TRBD1 on 5 matching bases. The CDR3 totals 18 residues. Germline V CDR1 and CDR2: LGHNA, YSLEER. Trimming cost V 1 base and J 3 bases, with 19 bases left between them. Here the CDR3 DNA reads TGCGCCAGCAGCCAAGGGCTGATGGTCAGGAGGGGTGGAAACACCATATATTTT. Its protein product is CASSQGLMVRRGGNTIYF.

This chain links TRBV11-2 with TRBJ2-1; D is undetermined. The germline V gene has CDR1 SGHAT and CDR2 FQNNGV. CDR3 length: 14 residues. V lost 0 bases, J lost 5 bases, and 8 bases lay in between. CDR3 sequence (DNA): TGTGCCAGCAGCTTAGATTTACAGAACAATGAGCAGTTCTTC. Protein sequence: CASSLDLQNNEQFF. The full variable domain, completed using reference TRBV11-2 and TRBJ2-1, is EAGVAQSPRYKIIEKRQSVAFWCNPISGHATLYWYQQILGQGPKLLIQFQNNGVVDDSQLPKDRFSAERLKGVDSTLKIQPAKLEDSAVYLCASSLDLQNNEQFFGPGTRLTVL.

The gene calls are TRBV10-3 and TRBJ2-3, with 11 bases matching TRBD2. CDR1 ENHRY and CDR2 SYGVKD come from the germline V gene. This CDR3 region has 17 residues. V lost 3 bases, J lost 6 bases, and 11 bases stayed unmatched. Here the CDR3 reads CAISDPTSGSPYDTQYF. The CDR3 DNA is TGTGCCATCAGTGACCCCACTAGCGGGAGTCCCTACGATACGCAGTATTTT.

This clonotype was seen more than once but under ten times. V usage is TRBV28 and J usage is TRBJ2-3; D possibly uses TRBD1 or TRBD2 (5 bases each). Between the trimmed V and J ends, which lost 9 bases and 3 bases, there was a span of 19 bases. This CDR3 region has 15 residues. Germline values: CDR1 MDHEN, CDR2 SYDVKM. CDR3 loop: CASFTRDQTTDTQYF. The CDR3 DNA reads as TGTGCCAGTTTTACCCGGGACCAGACTACAGATACGCAGTATTTT.

This clonotype has just a few counts. The chain joins TRBV5-1 to TRBJ1-1, with 9 bases that match TRBD1. The CDR3 is made up of 14 amino acids. The V gene's germline CDR1 is SGHRS and CDR2 YFSETQ. After removal of 4 bases from V and 10 bases from J, the junction contained 11 bases not matched to a gene. The CDR3 DNA sequence: TGCGCCAGCAGCCTGGGACAGGGAAGGAGTGGAGCTTTCTTT. The encoded protein is CASSLGQGRSGAFF.

This clonotype was seen a few times. This chain links TRBV15 with TRBJ2-7, with D tentatively TRBD1 (6 bases). Trimming pared 0 bases from V and 3 bases from J, leaving 12 bases between. Germline V gene data show CDR1 as LNHNV and CDR2 as YYDKDF (reference sequence). The CDR3 consists of 15 residues. The CDR3 DNA follows: TGTGCCACCAGCAGAGAATCGGGACACCTCTACGAGCAGTACTTC. Its translation is CATSRESGHLYEQYF.

This clonotype occurred many times. The J gene is TRBJ2-1, the V gene TRBV6-2 or TRBV6-3; D might be TRBD1 (5 bases). CDR3 length: 12 amino acids. The germline V gene encodes CDR1 MNHEY and CDR2 SVGEGT. The V end lost 7 bases, the J end lost 15 bases, and 19 bases lay between the germline ends. The CDR3 region is CASTRQGFRLFF. The CDR3 DNA reads as TGTGCCAGCACCCGCCAGGGTTTTAGGCTGTTCTTC.

This rearrangement joins TRBV30 to TRBJ1-4; D is possibly TRBD1 (6 bases). From germline, CDR1 is GTSNPN and CDR2 SVGIG (reference sequence). The CDR3 is made up of 13 amino acids. Between the trimmed V and J ends, which lost 4 bases and 3 bases, there was a span of 9 bases. This CDR3 is CAWMRTANEKLFF. The DNA for the CDR3 is TGTGCCTGGATGCGGACAGCTAATGAAAAACTGTTTTTT.

This clonotype has just a few counts. The rearrangement joins TRBV6-4 to TRBJ2-2; 8 nucleotides line up with TRBD1. J gave up 6 bases and V 6 bases, and 6 bases lay outside the gene matches. This CDR3 contains 14 residues. Germline CDR1 and CDR2: MRHNA and SNTAGT. CDR3: CASSGQGNAGELFF. Here the CDR3 DNA reads TGTGCCAGCAGCGGACAGGGCAACGCCGGGGAGCTGTTTTTT.

The chain has TRBV24-1 and TRBJ2-1; no firm D call. The CDR3 is 17 residues long. CDR1 is KGHDR and CDR2 is SFDVKD in the germline V gene. V was trimmed by 0 bases and J by 2 bases, leaving 13 bases between them. The CDR3 here is CATSDLFLSQTYNEQFF. DNA of the CDR3: TGTGCCACCAGTGATTTGTTCCTATCCCAAACCTACAATGAGCAGTTCTTC.

The chain couples TRBV18 to TRBJ2-5; 9 nucleotides align to TRBD2. CDR1 and CDR2 from the germline V gene are KGHSH and LQKENI. V dropped 0 bases and J dropped 2; count of bases not matched to a gene: 7. The CDR3 is made up of 17 amino acids. In nucleotides, the CDR3 is TGTGCCAGCTCACCACCAAACGGACTAGCGAGACAAGAGACCCAGTACTTC. Its protein is CASSPPNGLARQETQYF.

In its sample, this clonotype was seen a few times. J is TRBJ2-3 and V is TRBV4-1; D is perhaps TRBD2 (6 bases). Per the germline V gene, CDR1 is MGHRA and CDR2 is YSYEKL. The CDR3 covers 15 residues. V was pared by 0 bases and J by 3 bases, with 10 bases between. This CDR3 reads CASSQDGGWTDTQYF. CDR3 DNA sequence: TGCGCCAGCAGCCAAGATGGAGGGTGGACAGATACGCAGTATTTT.

This clonotype was counted a few times. The chain carries TRBV27 and TRBJ2-1; perhaps TRBD2 as D (5 bases). Germline V gene lookup returns CDR1 MNHEY and CDR2 SMNVEV (reference sequence). This CDR3 has 14 amino acids. Trimming cost V 0 bases and J 4 bases, with 7 bases left between them. CDR3: CASSLSDLYNEQFF. The CDR3 nucleotides read TGTGCCAGCAGTTTATCGGACTTGTACAATGAGCAGTTCTTC.

Concerning this clonotype: Just one base apart from a much larger clone, this may be a read error. This rearrangement joins TRBV7-2 to TRBJ2-2; perhaps D is TRBD1 or TRBD2 (5 bases each). The CDR3 has 12 residues. Trimming removed 5 bases from V and 6 bases from J, with 7 bases in between. Per germline, CDR1 SGHTA and CDR2 FQGNSA. CDR3 sequence (DNA): TGTGCCAGCAGCCGGGGCCCCGGGGAGCTGTTTTTT. It translates to CASSRGPGELFF.

V is TRBV5-1 and J is TRBJ2-2; TRBD1 matches at 9 bases. V gave up 4 bases and J gave up 5 bases; unmatched junction bases: 9. The germline V gene has CDR1 SGHRS and CDR2 YFSETQ. The CDR3 runs 16 residues. CDR3 DNA sequence: TGCGCCAGCAGCGGGTCCGGGACAGGGCGTACCGGGGAGCTGTTTTTT. This translates into CASSGSGTGRTGELFF.

The gene calls are TRBV4-2 and TRBJ1-2, with a possible D match to TRBD1 (6 bases). CDR3 size: 16 residues. V shed 0 bases and J shed 7 bases, with 18 bases lying between them. The V gene's germline CDR1 is LGHNA and CDR2 YNFKEQ. The CDR3 nucleotides read TGTGCCAGCAGCCAAGATCGTGGACAGCTCCCTCGTGGCTACACCTTC. Its translation: CASSQDRGQLPRGYTF.